This TCR beta chain was obtained from a study of human T cells and chemical hapten exposure. Findings of the study overall: TCRs above 1 in 1000 frequency stayed constant with DPC sensitization.

The CDR3 is 12 residues long. Germline CDR1 reads KGHSH; CDR2 reads LQKENI. In this sample, this clonotype turned up a few times. Its antigen is still unknown. TCRdb reprocessed the RACE reads with MiXCR, giving one entry per CDR3 protein. The table includes 89,000 or so distinct CDR3 sequences, about 8% detected once. Time point specified: pre-sensitization, week 0. Treatment meaning: therapeutic diphenylcyclopropenone sensitization with weekly scalp DPC. Sequences were derived from whole blood, sampled in connection with sensitization to the hapten diphenylcyclopropenone (DPC). This chain links TRBV18 with TRBJ2-7; either TRBD1 or TRBD2 may supply D (5 bases each). This receptor was obtained from a man aged 40-55 years with alopecia areata. Some clones in this sample may be carry-over from other donors' samples. The CDR3 DNA sequence: TGTGCCAGCTCATCGACGGGACGGCGATATGAGGTC. Its translation: CASSSTGRRYEV.